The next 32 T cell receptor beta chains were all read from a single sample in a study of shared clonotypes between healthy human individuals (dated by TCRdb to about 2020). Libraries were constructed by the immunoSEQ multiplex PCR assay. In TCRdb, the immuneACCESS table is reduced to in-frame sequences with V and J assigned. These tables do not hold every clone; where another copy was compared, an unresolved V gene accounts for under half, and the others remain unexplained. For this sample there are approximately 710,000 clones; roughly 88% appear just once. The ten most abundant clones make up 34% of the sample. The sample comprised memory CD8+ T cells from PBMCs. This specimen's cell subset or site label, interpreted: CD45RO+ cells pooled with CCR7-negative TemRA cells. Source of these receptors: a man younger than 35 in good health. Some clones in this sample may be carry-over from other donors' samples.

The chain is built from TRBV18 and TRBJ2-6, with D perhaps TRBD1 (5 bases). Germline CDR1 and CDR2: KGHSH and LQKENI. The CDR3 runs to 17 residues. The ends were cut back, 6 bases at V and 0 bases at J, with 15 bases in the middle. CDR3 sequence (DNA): TGTGCCAGCTCTCTCGGACATGCTGTCTCTGGGGCCAACGTCCTGACTTTC. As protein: CASSLGHAVSGANVLTF. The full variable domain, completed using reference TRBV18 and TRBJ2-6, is NAGVMQNPRHLVRRRGQEARLRCSPMKGHSHVYWYRQLPEEGLKFMVYLQKENIIDESGMPKERFSAEFPKEGPSILRIQQVVRGDSAAYFCASSLGHAVSGANVLTFGAGSRLTVL.

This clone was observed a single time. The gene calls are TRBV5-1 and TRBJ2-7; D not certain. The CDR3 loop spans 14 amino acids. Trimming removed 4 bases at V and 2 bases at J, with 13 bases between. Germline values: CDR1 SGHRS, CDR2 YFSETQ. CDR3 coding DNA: TGCGCCAGCAGCAGCCGAGGAAAAGCCTACGAGCAGTACTTC. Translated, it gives CASSSRGKAYEQYF.

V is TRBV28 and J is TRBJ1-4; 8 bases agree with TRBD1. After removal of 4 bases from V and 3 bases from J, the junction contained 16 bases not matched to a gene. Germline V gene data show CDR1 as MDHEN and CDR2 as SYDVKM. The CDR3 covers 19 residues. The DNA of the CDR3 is TGTGCCAGCAGTTCACGGACAGGGTCGGATATATGGTCTAATGAAAAACTGTTTTTT. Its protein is CASSSRTGSDIWSNEKLFF.

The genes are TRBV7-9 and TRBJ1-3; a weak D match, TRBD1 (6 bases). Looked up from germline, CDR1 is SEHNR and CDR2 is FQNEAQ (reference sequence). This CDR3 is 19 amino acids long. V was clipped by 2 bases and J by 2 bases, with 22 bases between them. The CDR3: CASSLWSNRAVLAGNTIYF. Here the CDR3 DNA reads TGTGCCAGCAGCTTATGGTCTAACAGGGCGGTTTTGGCTGGAAACACCATATATTTT.

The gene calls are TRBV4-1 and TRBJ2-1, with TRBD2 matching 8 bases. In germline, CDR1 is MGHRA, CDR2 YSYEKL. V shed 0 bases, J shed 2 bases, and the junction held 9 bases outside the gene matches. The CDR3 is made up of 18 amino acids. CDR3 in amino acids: CASSQDTSGAPTYNEQFF. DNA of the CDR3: TGCGCCAGCAGCCAAGATACTAGCGGAGCGCCTACCTACAATGAGCAGTTCTTC.

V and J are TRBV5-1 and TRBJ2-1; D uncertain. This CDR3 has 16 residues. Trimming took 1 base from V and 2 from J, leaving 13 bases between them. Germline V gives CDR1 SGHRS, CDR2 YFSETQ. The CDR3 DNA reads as TGCGCCAGCAGCTTGAACACGGAGTCGGCCTACAATGAGCAGTTCTTC. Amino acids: CASSLNTESAYNEQFF. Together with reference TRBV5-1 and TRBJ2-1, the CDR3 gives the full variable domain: KAGVTQTPRYLIKTRGQQVTLSCSPISGHRSVSWYQQTPGQGLQFLFEYFSETQRNKGNFPGRFSGRQFSNSRSEMNVSTLELGDSALYLCASSLNTESAYNEQFFGPGTRLTVL.

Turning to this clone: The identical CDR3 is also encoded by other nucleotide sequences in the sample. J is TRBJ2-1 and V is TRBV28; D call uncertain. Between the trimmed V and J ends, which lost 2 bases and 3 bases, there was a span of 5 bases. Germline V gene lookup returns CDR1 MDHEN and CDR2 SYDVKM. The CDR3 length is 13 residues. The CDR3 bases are TGTGCCAGCAGTTTAGGTGGCTACAATGAGCAGTTCTTC. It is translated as CASSLGGYNEQFF. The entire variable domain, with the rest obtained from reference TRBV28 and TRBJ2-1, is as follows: DVKVTQSSRYLVKRTGEKVFLECVQDMDHENMFWYRQDPGLGLRLIYFSYDVKMKEKGDIPEGYSVSREKKERFSLILESASTNQTSMYLCASSLGGYNEQFFGPGTRLTVL.

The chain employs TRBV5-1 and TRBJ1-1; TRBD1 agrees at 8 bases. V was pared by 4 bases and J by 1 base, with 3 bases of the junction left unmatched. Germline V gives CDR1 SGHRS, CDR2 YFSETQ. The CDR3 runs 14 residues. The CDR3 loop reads CASSLGTGNTEAFF. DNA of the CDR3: TGCGCCAGCAGCCTCGGGACAGGGAACACTGAAGCTTTCTTT.

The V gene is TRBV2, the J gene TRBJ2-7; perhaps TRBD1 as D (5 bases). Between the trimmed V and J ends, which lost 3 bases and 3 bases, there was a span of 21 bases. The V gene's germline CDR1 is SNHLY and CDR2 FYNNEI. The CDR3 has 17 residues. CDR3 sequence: CASSDPSDKISYYEQYF. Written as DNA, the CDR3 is TGTGCCAGCAGTGATCCCTCGGACAAGATCAGCTACTACGAGCAGTACTTC.

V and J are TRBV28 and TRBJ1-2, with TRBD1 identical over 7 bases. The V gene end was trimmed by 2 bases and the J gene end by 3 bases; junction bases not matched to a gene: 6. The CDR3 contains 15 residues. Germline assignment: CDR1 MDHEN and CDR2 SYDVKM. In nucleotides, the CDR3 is TGTGCCAGCAGTTTACGTCTGGACAGGTACTATGGCTACACCTTC. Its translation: CASSLRLDRYYGYTF.

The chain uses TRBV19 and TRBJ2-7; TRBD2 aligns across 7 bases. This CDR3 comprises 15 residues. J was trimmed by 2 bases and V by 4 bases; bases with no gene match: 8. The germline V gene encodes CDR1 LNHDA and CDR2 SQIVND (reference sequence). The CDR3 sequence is CASSTRLAITYEQYF. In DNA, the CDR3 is TGTGCCAGTAGTACCCGACTAGCTATTACCTACGAGCAGTACTTC.

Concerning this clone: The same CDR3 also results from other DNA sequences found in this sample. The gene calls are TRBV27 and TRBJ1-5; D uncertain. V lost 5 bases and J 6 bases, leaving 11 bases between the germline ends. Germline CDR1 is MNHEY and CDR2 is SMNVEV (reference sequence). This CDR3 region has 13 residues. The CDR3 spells CASSLQESQPQHF. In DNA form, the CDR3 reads TGTGCCAGCAGTCTTCAAGAGAGTCAGCCCCAGCATTTT.

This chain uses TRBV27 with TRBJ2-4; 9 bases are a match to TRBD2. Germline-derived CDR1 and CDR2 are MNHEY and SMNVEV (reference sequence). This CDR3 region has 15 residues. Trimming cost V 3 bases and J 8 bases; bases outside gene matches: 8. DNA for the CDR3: TGTGCCAGCAGTTTGGCCGGGACTAGCCAGGACATTCAGTACTTC. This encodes CASSLAGTSQDIQYF.

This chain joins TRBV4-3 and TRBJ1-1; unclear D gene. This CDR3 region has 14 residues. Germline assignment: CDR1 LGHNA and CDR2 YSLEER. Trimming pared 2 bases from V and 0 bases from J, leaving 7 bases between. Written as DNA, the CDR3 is TGCGCCAGCAGCCAACCCAGCTTGAACACTGAAGCTTTCTTT. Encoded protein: CASSQPSLNTEAFF.

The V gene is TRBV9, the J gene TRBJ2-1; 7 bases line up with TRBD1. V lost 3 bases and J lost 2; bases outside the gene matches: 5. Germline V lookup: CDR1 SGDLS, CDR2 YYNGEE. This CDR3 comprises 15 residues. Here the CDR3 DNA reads TGTGCCAGCAGCGCCGGGACAGACACCTACAATGAGCAGTTCTTC. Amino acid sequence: CASSAGTDTYNEQFF.

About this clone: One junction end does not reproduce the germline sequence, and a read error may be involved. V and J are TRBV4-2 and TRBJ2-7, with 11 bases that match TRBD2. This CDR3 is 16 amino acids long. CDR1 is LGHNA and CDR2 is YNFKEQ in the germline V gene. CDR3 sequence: CASSLVAGGPSNEQYF. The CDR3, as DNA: TGTGCCAGCAGCTTGGTAGCGGGAGGGCCCTCCAACGAGCAGTACTTC.

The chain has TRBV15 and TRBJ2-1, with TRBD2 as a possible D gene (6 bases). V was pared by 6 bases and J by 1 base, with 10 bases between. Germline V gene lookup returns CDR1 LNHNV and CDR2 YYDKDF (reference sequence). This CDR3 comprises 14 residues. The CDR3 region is CATRVAGSYNEQFF. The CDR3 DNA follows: TGTGCCACCAGGGTCGCGGGATCCTACAATGAGCAGTTCTTC.

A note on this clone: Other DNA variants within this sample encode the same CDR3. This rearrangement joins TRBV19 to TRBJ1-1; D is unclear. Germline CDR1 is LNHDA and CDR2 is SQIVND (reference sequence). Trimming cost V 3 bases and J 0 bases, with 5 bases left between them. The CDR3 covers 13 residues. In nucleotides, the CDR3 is TGTGCCAGTAGTATCTTAGTGAACACTGAAGCTTTCTTT. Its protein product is CASSILVNTEAFF.

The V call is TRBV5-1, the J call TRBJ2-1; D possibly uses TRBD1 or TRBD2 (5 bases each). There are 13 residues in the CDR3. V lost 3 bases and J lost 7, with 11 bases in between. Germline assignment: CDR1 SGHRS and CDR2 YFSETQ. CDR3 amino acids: CASSWGSGNEQFF. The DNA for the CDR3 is TGCGCCAGCAGCTGGGGGTCCGGTAATGAGCAGTTCTTC. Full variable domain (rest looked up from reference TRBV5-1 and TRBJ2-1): KAGVTQTPRYLIKTRGQQVTLSCSPISGHRSVSWYQQTPGQGLQFLFEYFSETQRNKGNFPGRFSGRQFSNSRSEMNVSTLELGDSALYLCASSWGSGNEQFFGPGTRLTVL.

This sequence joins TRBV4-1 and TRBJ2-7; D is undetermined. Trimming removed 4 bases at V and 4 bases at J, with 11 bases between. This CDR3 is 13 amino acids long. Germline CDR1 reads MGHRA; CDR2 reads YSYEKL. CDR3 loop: CASSRSTVYEQYF. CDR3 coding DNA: TGCGCCAGCAGCCGTTCGACGGTGTACGAGCAGTACTTC.

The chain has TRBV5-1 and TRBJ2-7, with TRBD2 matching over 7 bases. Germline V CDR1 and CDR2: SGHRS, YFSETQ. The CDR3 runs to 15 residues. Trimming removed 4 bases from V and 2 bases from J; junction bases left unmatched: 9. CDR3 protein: CASSPERDLAYEQYF. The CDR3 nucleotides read TGCGCCAGCAGCCCCGAGCGGGACCTAGCCTACGAGCAGTACTTC.

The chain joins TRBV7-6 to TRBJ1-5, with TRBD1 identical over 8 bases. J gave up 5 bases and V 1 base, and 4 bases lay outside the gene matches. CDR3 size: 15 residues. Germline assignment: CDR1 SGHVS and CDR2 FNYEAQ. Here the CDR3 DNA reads TGTGCCAGCAGCTTAGGTGTGACAGGGGATCAGCCCCAGCATTTT. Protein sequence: CASSLGVTGDQPQHF.

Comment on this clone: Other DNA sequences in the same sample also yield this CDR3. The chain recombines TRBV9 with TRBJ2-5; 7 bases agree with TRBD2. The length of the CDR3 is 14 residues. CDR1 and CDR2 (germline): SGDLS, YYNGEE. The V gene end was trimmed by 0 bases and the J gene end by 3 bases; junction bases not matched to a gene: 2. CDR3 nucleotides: TGTGCCAGCAGCGTAGGCGGGAGTAAAGAGACCCAGTACTTC. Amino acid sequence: CASSVGGSKETQYF.

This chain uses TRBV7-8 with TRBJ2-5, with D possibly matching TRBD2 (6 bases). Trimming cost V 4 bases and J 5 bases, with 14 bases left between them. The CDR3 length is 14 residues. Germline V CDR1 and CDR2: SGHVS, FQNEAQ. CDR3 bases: TGTGCCAGCAGCTCCGGCGGGACGGGGGAGACCCAGTACTTC. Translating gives CASSSGGTGETQYF.

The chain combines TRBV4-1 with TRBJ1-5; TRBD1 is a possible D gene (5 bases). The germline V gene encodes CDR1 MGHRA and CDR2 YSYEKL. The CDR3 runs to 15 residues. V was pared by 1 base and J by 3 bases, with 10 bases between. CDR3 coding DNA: TGCGCCAGCAGCCAAGTGGCGGGGGACAATCAGCCCCAGCATTTT. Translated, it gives CASSQVAGDNQPQHF.

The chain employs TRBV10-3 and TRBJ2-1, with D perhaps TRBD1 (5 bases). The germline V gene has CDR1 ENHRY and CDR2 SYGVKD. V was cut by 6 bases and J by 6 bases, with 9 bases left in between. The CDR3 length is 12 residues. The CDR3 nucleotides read TGTGCCATCAGCCCAGGGTCCAATGAGCAGTTCTTC. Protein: CAISPGSNEQFF.

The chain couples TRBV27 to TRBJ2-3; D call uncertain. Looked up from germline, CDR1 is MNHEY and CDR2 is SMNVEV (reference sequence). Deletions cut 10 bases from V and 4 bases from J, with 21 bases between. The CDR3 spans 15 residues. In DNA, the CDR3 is TGTGCCACCATTAGTCTTGTCCGTGGTGCAGATACGCAGTATTTT. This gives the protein CATISLVRGADTQYF.

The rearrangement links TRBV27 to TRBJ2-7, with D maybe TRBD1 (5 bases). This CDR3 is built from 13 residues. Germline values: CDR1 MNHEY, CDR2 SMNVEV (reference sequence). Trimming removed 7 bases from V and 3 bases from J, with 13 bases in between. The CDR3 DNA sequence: TGTGCCAGCACCACTCAGGGTAACTACGAGCAGTACTTC. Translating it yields CASTTQGNYEQYF.

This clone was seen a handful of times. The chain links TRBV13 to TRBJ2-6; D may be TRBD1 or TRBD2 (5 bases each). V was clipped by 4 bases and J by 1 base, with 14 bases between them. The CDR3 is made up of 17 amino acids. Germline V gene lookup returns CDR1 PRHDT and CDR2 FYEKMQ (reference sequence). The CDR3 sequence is CASSSGRGRSGANVLTF. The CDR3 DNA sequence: TGTGCCAGCAGCTCCGGCCGGGGCCGATCTGGGGCCAACGTCCTGACTTTC.

This CDR3 is CASSPLGGNQPQHF. DNA of the CDR3: TGTGCCAGCAGTCCCCTCGGGGGGAATCAGCCCCAGCATTTT. The chain couples TRBV27 to TRBJ1-5, with D perhaps TRBD1 (5 bases). The V end was cut by 5 bases, the J end by 4 bases, with 12 bases between. Germline lookup yields CDR1 MNHEY and CDR2 SMNVEV (reference sequence). This CDR3 contains 14 residues.

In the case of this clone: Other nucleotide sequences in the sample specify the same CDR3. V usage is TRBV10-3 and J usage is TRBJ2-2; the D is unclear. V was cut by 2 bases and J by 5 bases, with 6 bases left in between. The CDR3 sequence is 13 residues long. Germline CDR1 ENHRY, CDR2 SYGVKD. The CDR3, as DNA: TGTGCCATCAGTGAGGCGTCTACCGGGGAGCTGTTTTTT. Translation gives CAISEASTGELFF.

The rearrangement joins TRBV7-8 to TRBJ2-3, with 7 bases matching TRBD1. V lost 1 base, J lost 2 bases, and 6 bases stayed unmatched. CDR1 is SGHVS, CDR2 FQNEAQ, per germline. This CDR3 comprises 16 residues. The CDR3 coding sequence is TGTGCCAGCAGCTTAGACCGGGACAGATACACAGATACGCAGTATTTT. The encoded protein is CASSLDRDRYTDTQYF.